Listed below are T cell receptor beta chains from one sample, sequenced in a study of T-cell reconstitution after alpha-beta-depleted transplantation in children. TCRdb redid the calling of the PCR reads with MiXCR, one entry per CDR3 protein. The data show some 590,000 distinct CDR3 sequences, over 9.5% seen once. This specimen was PBMCs from the stem cell graft donor, taken from the stem cell graft. These receptors originate from a human donor who donated a stem cell graft to a child with acute myeloid leukemia. Both conserved end residues are part of each CDR3. The order of the fields is CDR3 DNA, CDR3 protein, V gene, clone size, J gene, CDR3 length, D gene. The D gene is left open where the match is weak. Not all rows give a size; the values are once, few, many and, for expanded clones, a class.

CDR3 DNA: TGCAGCGCCGGGGGCGACACCTCCTACGAGCAGTACTTC
CDR3 protein: CSAGGDTSYEQYF
V gene: TRBV29-1
clone size: few
J gene: TRBJ2-7
CDR3 length: 13
D gene: .

CDR3 DNA: TGTGCCAGCAGTGGGCCAGGACAGGCCGGGGAGCTGTTTTTT
CDR3 protein: CASSGPGQAGELFF
V gene: TRBV25-1
clone size: few
J gene: TRBJ2-2
CDR3 length: 14
D gene: TRBD1

CDR3 DNA: TGTGCCAGCAGCCGACGAGGGACTAGCCCGAAACCAGAGCAGTTCTTC
CDR3 protein: CASSRRGTSPKPEQFF
V gene: TRBV11-2
clone size: few
J gene: TRBJ2-1
CDR3 length: 16
D gene: TRBD2

CDR3 DNA: TGTGCCAGCAGCTTAAAGGGGACAGGGGGCTCCTACGAGCAGTACTTC
CDR3 protein: CASSLKGTGGSYEQYF
V gene: TRBV7-2
clone size: few
J gene: TRBJ2-7
CDR3 length: 16
D gene: TRBD1

CDR3 DNA: TGCAGTGCTAGAGATCAGACTAGAAGTGCAGATACGCAGTATTTT
CDR3 protein: CSARDQTRSADTQYF
V gene: TRBV20-1
clone size: many
J gene: TRBJ2-3
CDR3 length: 15
D gene: .

CDR3 DNA: TGTGCCAGCTCACCGGGACAGGGAAACTACGAGCAGTACTTC
CDR3 protein: CASSPGQGNYEQYF
V gene: TRBV18
clone size: few
J gene: TRBJ2-7
CDR3 length: 14
D gene: TRBD1

CDR3 DNA: TGTGCCAGCGAGGTGGCTAATGAGCAGTTCTTC
CDR3 protein: CASEVANEQFF
V gene: TRBV5-6
clone size: few
J gene: TRBJ2-1
CDR3 length: 11
D gene: .

CDR3 DNA: TGTGCCAGCAGCCAAGACGGAGACCCCACAGATACGCAGTATTTT
CDR3 protein: CASSQDGDPTDTQYF
V gene: TRBV7-6
clone size: few
J gene: TRBJ2-3
CDR3 length: 15
D gene: .

CDR3 DNA: TGTGCCAGCAGTTACTCAGGGGGGGCGGCAGATACGCAGTATTTT
CDR3 protein: CASSYSGGAADTQYF
V gene: TRBV6-5
clone size: .
J gene: TRBJ2-3
CDR3 length: 15
D gene: .

CDR3 DNA: TGCGCCAGCAGCCAAGTCGGACAGGGCAAGAACACCGGGGAGCTGTTTTTT
CDR3 protein: CASSQVGQGKNTGELFF
V gene: TRBV4-3
clone size: .
J gene: TRBJ2-2
CDR3 length: 17
D gene: TRBD1

CDR3 DNA: TGTGCCAGCAGTTTACTGCGCAGGGGGCGCCTCGAGCAGTACTTC
CDR3 protein: CASSLLRRGRLEQYF
V gene: TRBV28
clone size: .
J gene: TRBJ2-7
CDR3 length: 15
D gene: TRBD1

CDR3 DNA: TGTGCCAGCAGCCATTACGGTCAGCCCCAGCATTTT
CDR3 protein: CASSHYGQPQHF
V gene: TRBV3-2
clone size: few
J gene: TRBJ1-5
CDR3 length: 12
D gene: .

CDR3 DNA: TGTGCCAGCTCACCACTACTTAGTTACGACGTAGCTTTCTTT
CDR3 protein: CASSPLLSYDVAFF
V gene: TRBV18
clone size: few
J gene: TRBJ1-1
CDR3 length: 14
D gene: .

CDR3 DNA: TGTGCCATCAGTCGACAATCGAGGAATGAGCAGTTCTTC
CDR3 protein: CAISRQSRNEQFF
V gene: TRBV10-3
clone size: many
J gene: TRBJ2-1
CDR3 length: 13
D gene: .

CDR3 DNA: TGTGCCACCAGCAGACGACCGGGGCTGGGGGCCAACGTCCTGACTTTC
CDR3 protein: CATSRRPGLGANVLTF
V gene: TRBV15
clone size: few
J gene: TRBJ2-6
CDR3 length: 16
D gene: .

CDR3 DNA: TGTGCCAGCAGCCTTGCGGGGGGCGCGGGTTATGGCTACACCTTC
CDR3 protein: CASSLAGGAGYGYTF
V gene: TRBV11-2
clone size: many
J gene: TRBJ1-2
CDR3 length: 15
D gene: .

CDR3 DNA: TGTGCCAGCAGCCAAGACCCTCAAGGGGGATGGAACGAGCAGTACTTC
CDR3 protein: CASSQDPQGGWNEQYF
V gene: TRBV3-1
clone size: few
J gene: TRBJ2-7
CDR3 length: 16
D gene: .

CDR3 DNA: TGTGCCAGCAGCGGGGGTAGTGAGACCCAGTACTTC
CDR3 protein: CASSGGSETQYF
V gene: TRBV2
clone size: many
J gene: TRBJ2-5
CDR3 length: 12
D gene: .

CDR3 DNA: TGTGCCAGCTCACCAATTCCGGGACACCAATCCTACGAGCAGTACTTC
CDR3 protein: CASSPIPGHQSYEQYF
V gene: TRBV18
clone size: .
J gene: TRBJ2-7
CDR3 length: 16
D gene: .

CDR3 DNA: TGCAGTGCTATATCCAGACGGCTCTATAATTCACCCCTCCACTTT
CDR3 protein: CSAISRRLYNSPLHF
V gene: TRBV20-1
clone size: few
J gene: TRBJ1-6
CDR3 length: 15
D gene: .

CDR3 DNA: TGTGCCAGCAGCCCCTCGCCTTGGGGGACTGGGTACGAGCAGTACTTC
CDR3 protein: CASSPSPWGTGYEQYF
V gene: TRBV9
clone size: .
J gene: TRBJ2-7
CDR3 length: 16
D gene: .

CDR3 DNA: TGCAGTGCGCCGACAACAGGCGGCTACACCTTC
CDR3 protein: CSAPTTGGYTF
V gene: TRBV20-1
clone size: few
J gene: TRBJ1-2
CDR3 length: 11
D gene: .

CDR3 DNA: TGTGCCAGCAGCCCGAGGGTAGTTTTCAATGAGCAGTTCTTC
CDR3 protein: CASSPRVVFNEQFF
V gene: TRBV7-8
clone size: many
J gene: TRBJ2-1
CDR3 length: 14
D gene: .

CDR3 DNA: TGTGCCAGCAGCAACGGGGACGAGCAGTACTTC
CDR3 protein: CASSNGDEQYF
V gene: TRBV6-5
clone size: many
J gene: TRBJ2-7
CDR3 length: 11
D gene: .

CDR3 DNA: TGTGCCAGCTCCCGACAGGGGGGAGAGACCCAGTACTTC
CDR3 protein: CASSRQGGETQYF
V gene: TRBV7-8
clone size: .
J gene: TRBJ2-5
CDR3 length: 13
D gene: TRBD1

CDR3 DNA: TGTGCCAGCAGTGAAAGGGGGAACGGCAATCAGCCCCAGCATTTT
CDR3 protein: CASSERGNGNQPQHF
V gene: TRBV6-1
clone size: many
J gene: TRBJ1-5
CDR3 length: 15
D gene: .

CDR3 DNA: TGTGCCAGCGGTGACAGGGGGTACGCCTACGAGCAGTACTTC
CDR3 protein: CASGDRGYAYEQYF
V gene: TRBV6-1
clone size: many
J gene: TRBJ2-7
CDR3 length: 14
D gene: TRBD1

CDR3 DNA: TGTGCCAGCGGAATTACAGGGAGTTATGGCTACACCTTC
CDR3 protein: CASGITGSYGYTF
V gene: TRBV6-5
clone size: .
J gene: TRBJ1-2
CDR3 length: 13
D gene: .

CDR3 DNA: TGCAGTGCTAGAGATCTTAGCGGGAGGGCCAAGGTCACAGATACGCAGTATTTT
CDR3 protein: CSARDLSGRAKVTDTQYF
V gene: TRBV20-1
clone size: few
J gene: TRBJ2-3
CDR3 length: 18
D gene: TRBD2

CDR3 DNA: TGTGCCAGCAGCGTAACGGACGGTTCCTACGAGCAGTACTTC
CDR3 protein: CASSVTDGSYEQYF
V gene: TRBV9
clone size: medium-sized
J gene: TRBJ2-7
CDR3 length: 14
D gene: .

CDR3 DNA: TGTGCCAGCAGGGGCAAGACCCAGTACTTC
CDR3 protein: CASRGKTQYF
V gene: TRBV6-6
clone size: .
J gene: TRBJ2-5
CDR3 length: 10
D gene: .

CDR3 DNA: TGCAGTGCTATCCCCTTCGCGTTATACGAGCAGTACTTC
CDR3 protein: CSAIPFALYEQYF
V gene: TRBV20-1
clone size: .
J gene: TRBJ2-7
CDR3 length: 13
D gene: .

CDR3 DNA: TGTGCCAGCAGTCCACCACCCAGCGGGAACTACAATGAGCAGTTCTTC
CDR3 protein: CASSPPPSGNYNEQFF
V gene: TRBV27
clone size: few
J gene: TRBJ2-1
CDR3 length: 16
D gene: TRBD2

CDR3 DNA: TGTGCCAGCAGCTTACCCGGACAGGGTGTCTATGGCTACACCTTC
CDR3 protein: CASSLPGQGVYGYTF
V gene: TRBV7-9
clone size: few
J gene: TRBJ1-2
CDR3 length: 15
D gene: TRBD1

CDR3 DNA: TGTGCCAGCAGTTTCACCCTAGACCCACGGCACTACAATGAGCAGTTCTTC
CDR3 protein: CASSFTLDPRHYNEQFF
V gene: TRBV12-3/TRBV12-4
clone size: few
J gene: TRBJ2-1
CDR3 length: 17
D gene: .

CDR3 DNA: TGTGCCAGCAGCCAAGGGCGGCTAGATACGCAGTATTTT
CDR3 protein: CASSQGRLDTQYF
V gene: TRBV14
clone size: few
J gene: TRBJ2-3
CDR3 length: 13
D gene: .

CDR3 DNA: TGTGCCAGCAGCCTTCTAGGGACAGACACAGATACGCAGTATTTT
CDR3 protein: CASSLLGTDTDTQYF
V gene: TRBV6-1
clone size: few
J gene: TRBJ2-3
CDR3 length: 15
D gene: TRBD1

CDR3 DNA: TGTGCCAGCAGACAGGGCGGTGAAGCTTTCTTT
CDR3 protein: CASRQGGEAFF
V gene: TRBV6-2/TRBV6-3
clone size: .
J gene: TRBJ1-1
CDR3 length: 11
D gene: .

CDR3 DNA: TGCAGTGCTGGAATTAGACAGGGGGCTAGTAATGAGCAGTTCTTC
CDR3 protein: CSAGIRQGASNEQFF
V gene: TRBV20-1
clone size: few
J gene: TRBJ2-1
CDR3 length: 15
D gene: TRBD1

CDR3 DNA: TGTGCCAGCAGTCCGCCAGACAGTTCGGCCGGGGAGCTGTTTTTT
CDR3 protein: CASSPPDSSAGELFF
V gene: TRBV7-9
clone size: .
J gene: TRBJ2-2
CDR3 length: 15
D gene: .

CDR3 DNA: TGTGCCAGCAGCCGAACTAGCGGGGGATCCTACGAGCAGTACTTC
CDR3 protein: CASSRTSGGSYEQYF
V gene: TRBV12-3/TRBV12-4
clone size: many
J gene: TRBJ2-7
CDR3 length: 15
D gene: TRBD2

CDR3 DNA: TGCAGCGTTGAAAGGGGGGGTGGAGGAGCTTTCTTT
CDR3 protein: CSVERGGGGAFF
V gene: TRBV29-1
clone size: many
J gene: TRBJ1-1
CDR3 length: 12
D gene: .

CDR3 DNA: TGCGCCAGCAGCACTGGACTAGCGGGAATGAATGAGCAGTTCTTC
CDR3 protein: CASSTGLAGMNEQFF
V gene: TRBV5-1
clone size: few
J gene: TRBJ2-1
CDR3 length: 15
D gene: TRBD2

CDR3 DNA: TGCAGCGTCCCCGGGACAGGGAATGGAAACACCATATATTTT
CDR3 protein: CSVPGTGNGNTIYF
V gene: TRBV29-1
clone size: .
J gene: TRBJ1-3
CDR3 length: 14
D gene: TRBD1

CDR3 DNA: TGTGCCAGCAGCCTACGGACTAGGGGGAATGAGCAGTTCTTC
CDR3 protein: CASSLRTRGNEQFF
V gene: TRBV5-1
clone size: many
J gene: TRBJ2-1
CDR3 length: 14
D gene: .

CDR3 DNA: TGTGCCAGCAGGGAGCGGGAGTTCCTTAGCACAGATACGCAGTATTTT
CDR3 protein: CASREREFLSTDTQYF
V gene: TRBV7-6
clone size: few
J gene: TRBJ2-3
CDR3 length: 16
D gene: TRBD2

CDR3 DNA: TGTGCCATCAGTGAGTCTTCCCTTGGGCAGTACTTC
CDR3 protein: CAISESSLGQYF
V gene: TRBV10-3
clone size: .
J gene: TRBJ2-7
CDR3 length: 12
D gene: .

CDR3 DNA: TGTGCCAGCAGTGAATGGGGTAGCGGGAGTTCCTACGAGCAGTACTTC
CDR3 protein: CASSEWGSGSSYEQYF
V gene: TRBV25-1
clone size: .
J gene: TRBJ2-7
CDR3 length: 16
D gene: TRBD2

CDR3 DNA: TGTGCCAGCAGTGATGGACTAGCGGGACACAATGAGCAGTTCTTC
CDR3 protein: CASSDGLAGHNEQFF
V gene: TRBV25-1
clone size: many
J gene: TRBJ2-1
CDR3 length: 15
D gene: TRBD2

CDR3 DNA: TGCAGTGCTACTAGCGGGAGTCGACGGTTGGGCATTCAGTACTTC
CDR3 protein: CSATSGSRRLGIQYF
V gene: TRBV20-1
clone size: many
J gene: TRBJ2-4
CDR3 length: 15
D gene: TRBD2